The clone carrying this TCR beta chain was counted many times. Antigen unknown. The data are from a study of T cells in Graves' hyperthyroidism and ophthalmopathy. The V and J ends lost 5 bases and 3 bases respectively, with 17 bases between them. The CDR3 totals 15 residues. Germline CDR1 SGHTA, CDR2 FQGNSA. Whole-study findings and limits: Researchers found most expanded thyroid clonotypes above 0.001 in blood as well.

TCR beta CDR3 regions were amplified from RNA. The HTBI primer set drove a first-round RT-PCR of the TCR CDR3. TCRdb passed the multiplex PCR reads through MiXCR, listing each CDR3 protein once. The sample shows fewer than 750,000 distinct CDR3 sequences, roughly 46% of them seen only once. Sequencing used peripheral blood or thyroid tissue (not recorded which). The chain combines TRBV7-2 with TRBJ2-7; tentatively, D is TRBD2 (5 bases). The sequence derives from a woman in her late teens or twenties with Graves' hyperthyroidism. CDR3 DNA: TGTGCCAGCAGCACTACGGGAAACAGCCTCTACGAGCAGTACTTC. This sequence encodes CASSTTGNSLYEQYF. The full variable domain, completed using reference TRBV7-2 and TRBJ2-7, is GAGVSQSPSNKVTEKGKDVELRCDPISGHTALYWYRQSLGQGLEFLIYFQGNSAPDKSGLPSDRFSAERTGGSVSTLTIQRTQQEDSAVYLCASSTTGNSLYEQYFGPGTRLTVT.